This is a list of T cell receptor beta chains from one sample in a study of T cell changes during pregnancy in multiple sclerosis. Here immunoSEQ multiplex PCR was the method, and the copy in TCRdb shows in-frame clones only, minus some. The table records 70,000 to 75,000 clones, about 92% of them present only once. The sequenced sample was peripheral blood, obtained in the second trimester of pregnancy. The receptor set was obtained from a female donor in good health, enrolled as a control in a pregnancy study. Both conserved end residues are part of each CDR3. Fields, in order: CDR3 DNA, CDR3 protein, V gene, clone size, D gene, J gene. A D gene is named only where the DNA matches it firmly. A clone size is listed for some rows: how often the clone was seen (once, few, many), or a class if it is expanded.

CDR3nt: TGTGCCAGCAGCTCCCGAGATCGCACCCATGAAAAACTGTTTTTT
CDR3aa: CASSSRDRTHEKLFF
v_gene: TRBV11-2
abundance: once
d_gene: .
j_gene: TRBJ1-4

CDR3nt: TGCGCCAGCAGCCAGGGGGGACTGAAGACCCAGTACTTC
CDR3aa: CASSQGGLKTQYF
v_gene: TRBV4-3
abundance: .
d_gene: .
j_gene: TRBJ2-5

CDR3nt: TGTGCCAGCAGCTTATGGTGGGCAGGGCAAGCAGATACGCAGTATTTT
CDR3aa: CASSLWWAGQADTQYF
v_gene: TRBV11-2
abundance: .
d_gene: .
j_gene: TRBJ2-3

CDR3nt: TGTGCCTGGAGTAAGGGACTCCTAGAGACCCAGTACTTC
CDR3aa: CAWSKGLLETQYF
v_gene: TRBV30
abundance: .
d_gene: .
j_gene: TRBJ2-5

CDR3nt: TGTGCCAGCAGCAAAAACAGGGGGACTGAAGCTTTCTTT
CDR3aa: CASSKNRGTEAFF
v_gene: TRBV6-4
abundance: .
d_gene: TRBD1
j_gene: TRBJ1-1

CDR3nt: TGTGCCAGCAGCCTGCCCAGAGAGACCCAGTACTTC
CDR3aa: CASSLPRETQYF
v_gene: TRBV5-4
abundance: once
d_gene: .
j_gene: TRBJ2-5

CDR3nt: TGCGCCAGCAGCTTTCAAGGGAGGGAATACGCGAACACCGGGGAGCTGTTTTTT
CDR3aa: CASSFQGREYANTGELFF
v_gene: TRBV5-1
abundance: .
d_gene: TRBD2
j_gene: TRBJ2-2

CDR3nt: TGTGCCAGCAGTTTGGGGGTCCGGTATGGGGGGAACTATGGCTACACCTTC
CDR3aa: CASSLGVRYGGNYGYTF
v_gene: TRBV27
abundance: .
d_gene: .
j_gene: TRBJ1-2

CDR3nt: TGTGCCAGCCGGTCCGACAGAGGGTCCAGGGGCAATTCACCCCTCCACTTT
CDR3aa: CASRSDRGSRGNSPLHF
v_gene: TRBV27
abundance: once
d_gene: .
j_gene: TRBJ1-6

CDR3nt: TGTGCCAGCAGCTTAGCGGGGGGGCGCGGCACTGAAGCTTTCTTT
CDR3aa: CASSLAGGRGTEAFF
v_gene: TRBV7-2
abundance: once
d_gene: .
j_gene: TRBJ1-1

CDR3nt: TGTGCCAGCAGTGAATTAGGAGACAGCAGCTACGAGCAGTACTTC
CDR3aa: CASSELGDSSYEQYF
v_gene: TRBV25-1
abundance: .
d_gene: .
j_gene: TRBJ2-7

CDR3nt: TGCAGCGTTGAGTCGGGGAAACTGTTTTTT
CDR3aa: CSVESGKLFF
v_gene: TRBV29-1
abundance: .
d_gene: .
j_gene: TRBJ1-4

CDR3nt: TGTGCCAGCAGCTTAGCGACCGGGATACCGGTAGGAAACACCATATATTTT
CDR3aa: CASSLATGIPVGNTIYF
v_gene: TRBV7-2
abundance: .
d_gene: .
j_gene: TRBJ1-3

CDR3nt: TGTGCCAGCAGCGTAGGAGACAGGGTCTACGAGCAGTACTTC
CDR3aa: CASSVGDRVYEQYF
v_gene: TRBV9
abundance: .
d_gene: TRBD1
j_gene: TRBJ2-7

CDR3nt: TGCGCCAGCAGCCAAGATGAGGACAGGGAGAAACAGCCCCAGCATTTT
CDR3aa: CASSQDEDREKQPQHF
v_gene: TRBV4-3
abundance: medium-sized
d_gene: TRBD1
j_gene: TRBJ1-5

CDR3nt: TGTGCCAGCAGGTTCCGGAGGGGTGGAAACACCATATATTTT
CDR3aa: CASRFRRGGNTIYF
v_gene: TRBV28
abundance: once
d_gene: .
j_gene: TRBJ1-3

CDR3nt: TGTGCCAGCAGCTCTATTATGAACACTGAAGCTTTCTTT
CDR3aa: CASSSIMNTEAFF
v_gene: TRBV7-2
abundance: .
d_gene: .
j_gene: TRBJ1-1

CDR3nt: TGTGCCAGCAGCCCTCGACTAGCGGGGGGGCAGGGGAATGAGCAGTTCTTC
CDR3aa: CASSPRLAGGQGNEQFF
v_gene: TRBV7-6
abundance: .
d_gene: TRBD2
j_gene: TRBJ2-1

CDR3nt: TGCGCCAGCAGCCAAGGGGACAGGGTTTCGGGAAACACCATATATTTT
CDR3aa: CASSQGDRVSGNTIYF
v_gene: TRBV4-3
abundance: .
d_gene: TRBD1
j_gene: TRBJ1-3

CDR3nt: TGTGCCAGCGGTAGGGGCTTCGGAGTGGATACGCAGTATTTT
CDR3aa: CASGRGFGVDTQYF
v_gene: TRBV7-9
abundance: .
d_gene: .
j_gene: TRBJ2-3

CDR3nt: TGTGCCAGCACTCAACAGGGGGGAGGCTATGGCTACACCTTC
CDR3aa: CASTQQGGGYGYTF
v_gene: TRBV2
abundance: .
d_gene: TRBD1
j_gene: TRBJ1-2

CDR3nt: TGTGCCAGCAGCCCAAGGACAGGGGAGGAAGCTTTCTTT
CDR3aa: CASSPRTGEEAFF
v_gene: TRBV7-3
abundance: once
d_gene: TRBD1
j_gene: TRBJ1-1

CDR3nt: TGTGCCAGCAAGCGGGACAGGAGTGAAGCTTTCTTT
CDR3aa: CASKRDRSEAFF
v_gene: TRBV2
abundance: .
d_gene: TRBD1
j_gene: TRBJ1-1

CDR3nt: TGTGCCAGCAGCTCGGGACTCCTTGGGGAGACCCAGTACTTC
CDR3aa: CASSSGLLGETQYF
v_gene: TRBV7-3
abundance: .
d_gene: .
j_gene: TRBJ2-5

CDR3nt: TGTGCCAGCAGCTTACGGGGGGGACACGTGAACACTGAAGCTTTCTTT
CDR3aa: CASSLRGGHVNTEAFF
v_gene: TRBV7-6
abundance: .
d_gene: .
j_gene: TRBJ1-1

CDR3nt: TGTGCCAGCAGCAGAGCGGGGGGGCGTTCCGGGGAGCTGTTTTTT
CDR3aa: CASSRAGGRSGELFF
v_gene: TRBV7-8
abundance: .
d_gene: TRBD2
j_gene: TRBJ2-2

CDR3nt: TGTGCCAGCAGCCAGGGACAGGATCGTGGGGGCACTGAAGCTTTCTTT
CDR3aa: CASSQGQDRGGTEAFF
v_gene: TRBV7-6
abundance: .
d_gene: TRBD1
j_gene: TRBJ1-1